The rows below give T cell receptor beta chains drawn from one sample of a study of T cells in Graves' hyperthyroidism and ophthalmopathy. TCRdb reprocessed the multiplex PCR reads with MiXCR, giving one entry per CDR3 protein. The sample includes under 700,000 distinct CDR3 sequences, under 60% of them seen just once. The sequencing input was peripheral blood or thyroid tissue (not recorded which). The receptors come from a woman younger than 35 with Graves' hyperthyroidism. Each CDR3 is given with its conserved first and last residue. Fields, in order: CDR3 protein, D gene, V gene, J gene. A D gene is named only where the DNA matches it firmly.

CDR3: CASSPPTDLNTEAFF
D: -
V: TRBV7-9
J: TRBJ1-1

CDR3: CASGSVEQYF
D: -
V: TRBV12-5
J: TRBJ2-7

CDR3: CSVTGTGPLNYGYTF
D: TRBD1
V: TRBV29-1
J: TRBJ1-2

CDR3: CASSLRGGSTEAFF
D: -
V: TRBV5-1
J: TRBJ1-1

CDR3: CSAKYYGYTF
D: -
V: TRBV20-1
J: TRBJ1-2

CDR3: CASSSQGPMNTEAFF
D: -
V: TRBV9
J: TRBJ1-1

CDR3: CASSSPPGTQETQYF
D: -
V: TRBV7-6
J: TRBJ2-5

CDR3: CAQGQDDHPGQYF
D: -
V: TRBV2
J: TRBJ2-7

CDR3: CASSYRGLAGYGYTF
D: -
V: TRBV12-3/TRBV12-4
J: TRBJ1-2

CDR3: CASSRDILNTEAFF
D: -
V: TRBV7-8
J: TRBJ1-1

CDR3: CASFGTGGLGLTEAFF
D: TRBD1
V: TRBV19
J: TRBJ1-1

CDR3: CASSQDQYGASPLHF
D: -
V: TRBV14
J: TRBJ1-6

CDR3: CAISKNPGLAGGEQYF
D: TRBD2
V: TRBV10-3
J: TRBJ2-7

CDR3: CASSLGGGSRYGYTF
D: -
V: TRBV13
J: TRBJ1-2

CDR3: CSATTHLGNTEAFF
D: -
V: TRBV20-1
J: TRBJ1-1

CDR3: CASSREGRAEAFF
D: -
V: TRBV2
J: TRBJ1-1

CDR3: CASSFPGREDAGELFF
D: TRBD2
V: TRBV7-9
J: TRBJ2-2

CDR3: CASSQEQVSNSPLHF
D: -
V: TRBV14
J: TRBJ1-6

CDR3: CATSRVGRGFVYF
D: -
V: TRBV15
J: TRBJ1-5

CDR3: CAISESRAPNEKLFF
D: -
V: TRBV24-1
J: TRBJ1-4

CDR3: CASSQELPNQPQHF
D: -
V: TRBV14
J: TRBJ1-5

CDR3: CASTREANRPQHF
D: -
V: TRBV2
J: TRBJ1-5

CDR3: CSARRGSDSPLHF
D: -
V: TRBV20-1
J: TRBJ1-6

CDR3: CSARRSAAIYEQYF
D: -
V: TRBV20-1
J: TRBJ2-7

CDR3: CAISETGSNEKLFF
D: -
V: TRBV10-3
J: TRBJ1-4

CDR3: CASSPYGGISETQYF
D: -
V: TRBV7-8
J: TRBJ2-5

CDR3: CATSRDSRTWEKLFF
D: -
V: TRBV15
J: TRBJ1-4

CDR3: CASSQVFVAEAFF
D: -
V: TRBV2
J: TRBJ1-1

CDR3: CSASAGSRTNYGYTF
D: -
V: TRBV20-1
J: TRBJ1-2

CDR3: CSAEEGQGEKLFF
D: TRBD1
V: TRBV20-1
J: TRBJ1-4

CDR3: CASSDLGLDEQYF
D: -
V: TRBV7-9
J: TRBJ2-7

CDR3: CASSLQGLQETQYF
D: -
V: TRBV12-3/TRBV12-4
J: TRBJ2-5

CDR3: CASSPLQGVVDGYTF
D: TRBD1
V: TRBV6-1
J: TRBJ1-2

CDR3: CASSQPTREQETQYF
D: -
V: TRBV7-9
J: TRBJ2-5

CDR3: CASSLAELTEAFF
D: -
V: TRBV7-8
J: TRBJ1-1

CDR3: CASSQELVATDTQYF
D: -
V: TRBV5-4
J: TRBJ2-3

CDR3: CASSFGGAQGYTF
D: -
V: TRBV7-2
J: TRBJ1-2